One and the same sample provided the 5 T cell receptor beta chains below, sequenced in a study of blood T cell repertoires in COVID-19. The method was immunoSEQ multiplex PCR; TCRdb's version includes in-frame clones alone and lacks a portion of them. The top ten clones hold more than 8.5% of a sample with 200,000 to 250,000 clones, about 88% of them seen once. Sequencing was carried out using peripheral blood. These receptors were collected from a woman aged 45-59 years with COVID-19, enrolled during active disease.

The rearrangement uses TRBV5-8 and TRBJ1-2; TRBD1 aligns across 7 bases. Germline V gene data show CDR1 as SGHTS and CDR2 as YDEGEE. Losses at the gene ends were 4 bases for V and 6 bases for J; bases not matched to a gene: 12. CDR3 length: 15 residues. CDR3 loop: CASSRGTVYSHGYTF. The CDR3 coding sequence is TGTGCCAGCAGCAGGGGGACAGTGTATTCTCATGGCTACACCTTC. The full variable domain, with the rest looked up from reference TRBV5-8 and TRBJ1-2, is EAGVTQSPTHLIKTRGQQATLRCSPISGHTSVYWYQQALGLGLQFLLWYDEGEERNRGNFPPRFSGRQFPNYSSELNVNALELEDSALYLCASSRGTVYSHGYTFGSGTRLTVV.

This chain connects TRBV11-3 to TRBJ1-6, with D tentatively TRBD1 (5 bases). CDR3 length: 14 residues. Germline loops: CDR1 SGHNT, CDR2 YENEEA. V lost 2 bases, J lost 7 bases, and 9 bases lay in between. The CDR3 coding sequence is TGTGCCAGCAGCTTATCCGGGGGAAATTCACCCCTCCACTTT. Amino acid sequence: CASSLSGGNSPLHF.

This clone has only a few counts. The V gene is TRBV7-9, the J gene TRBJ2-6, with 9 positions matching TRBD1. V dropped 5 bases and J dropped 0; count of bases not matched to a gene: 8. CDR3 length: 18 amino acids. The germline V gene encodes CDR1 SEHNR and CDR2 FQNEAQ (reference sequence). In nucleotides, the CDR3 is TGTGCCAGCAGCCCTACAGGGGGCCTCACCTCTGGGGCCAACGTCCTGACTTTC. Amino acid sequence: CASSPTGGLTSGANVLTF.

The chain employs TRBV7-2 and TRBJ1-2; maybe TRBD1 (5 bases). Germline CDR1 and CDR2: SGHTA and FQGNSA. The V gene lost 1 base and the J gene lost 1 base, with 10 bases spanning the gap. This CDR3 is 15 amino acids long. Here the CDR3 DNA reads TGTGCCAGCAGCTTAGAATTCAGGGATAACTATGGCTACACCTTC. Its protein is CASSLEFRDNYGYTF.

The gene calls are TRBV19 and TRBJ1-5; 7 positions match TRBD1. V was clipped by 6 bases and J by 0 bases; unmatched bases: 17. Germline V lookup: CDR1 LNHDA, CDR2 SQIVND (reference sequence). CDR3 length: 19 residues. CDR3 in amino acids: CASRGEQRGQTYSNQPQHF. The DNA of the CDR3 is TGTGCCAGTAGAGGGGAGCAACGGGGACAGACCTATAGCAATCAGCCCCAGCATTTT.